What follows are 30 T cell receptor beta chains derived from one specimen sequenced in a study of cytomegalovirus exposure and HLA in healthy donors. 13 Jbeta primers and 60 Vbeta primers were used for the PCR. Some clones are missing from TCRdb's copy, which holds only in-frame ones; the method was immunoSEQ multiplex PCR. The table records 140,000 to 150,000 clones, 70% of them present only once. The sample comprised PBMCs. Receptors originate from a woman aged 60 to 75 in good health and CMV-seropositive.

J is TRBJ1-1 and V is TRBV6-6; 7 bases line up with TRBD1. V was clipped by 6 bases and J by 6 bases; unmatched bases: 13. This CDR3 comprises 15 residues. Germline lookup yields CDR1 MNHNY and CDR2 SVGAGI (reference sequence). The CDR3 nucleotides read TGTGCCAGCAGCCGGACAGGATTAGGTAACGCTGAAGCTTTCTTT. As protein: CASSRTGLGNAEAFF.

The chain recombines TRBV4-2 with TRBJ1-1, with D hard to call. Germline V gene sequence: CDR1 LGHNA, CDR2 YNFKEQ. This CDR3 contains 14 residues. With 0 bases removed from V and 6 bases from J, the gap between germline ends came to 11 bases. The CDR3 region has the DNA TGTGCCAGCAGCCAAGAGGCGGGCAGGTCTGAAGCTTTCTTT. Protein sequence: CASSQEAGRSEAFF.

This clone has a handful of counts. The chain carries TRBV7-2 and TRBJ1-2, with a possible D match to TRBD1 (5 bases). V was pared by 2 bases and J by 8 bases, with 9 bases between. The CDR3 has 12 amino acids. CDR1 and CDR2 from the germline V gene are SGHTA and FQGNSA. DNA of the CDR3: TGTGCCAGCAGCTTATCATGGGGCGGCTACACCTTC. It translates to CASSLSWGGYTF.

This clone came up a few times. The chain carries TRBV2 and TRBJ1-1; D call uncertain. Germline V CDR1 and CDR2: SNHLY, FYNNEI. This CDR3 comprises 14 residues. The V end lost 6 bases, the J end lost 0 bases, and 11 bases lay between the germline ends. CDR3 protein: CASSEQFMNTEAFF. For the CDR3, the DNA is TGTGCCAGCAGCGAACAGTTCATGAACACTGAAGCTTTCTTT.

The rearrangement links TRBV25-1 to TRBJ2-6; tentatively, D is TRBD1 (5 bases). The CDR3 consists of 17 residues. Per the germline V gene, CDR1 is MGHDK and CDR2 is SYGVNS. The V end was cut by 6 bases, the J end by 2 bases, with 17 bases between. The chain's CDR3 is CASSPRPGSTGANVLTF. The CDR3 DNA sequence: TGTGCCAGCAGCCCCAGGCCAGGGTCAACTGGGGCCAACGTCCTGACTTTC. The complete variable domain, with remaining parts taken from reference TRBV25-1 and TRBJ2-6, reads EADIYQTPRYLVIGTGKKITLECSQTMGHDKMYWYQQDPGMELHLIHYSYGVNSTEKGDLSSESTVSRIRTEHFPLTLESARPSHTSQYLCASSPRPGSTGANVLTFGAGSRLTVL.

The genes are TRBV10-3 and TRBJ1-1; D is ambiguous. Trimming took off 3 bases at V and 1 base at J, with 3 bases between the two ends. CDR3 size: 12 residues. Germline-derived CDR1 and CDR2 are ENHRY and SYGVKD. The DNA of the CDR3 is TGTGCCATCAGTGACAAGAACACTGAAGCTTTCTTT. It specifies CAISDKNTEAFF.

J is TRBJ1-2 and V is TRBV27, with no clear D. Germline V CDR1 and CDR2: MNHEY, SMNVEV (reference sequence). V gave up 3 bases and J gave up 0 bases, with 8 bases separating them. This CDR3 contains 14 residues. The CDR3 loop is CASSFRRTNYGYTF. CDR3 DNA: TGTGCCAGCAGTTTTCGGAGAACTAACTATGGCTACACCTTC.

The J gene is TRBJ1-2, the V gene TRBV28; D gene uncertain. The germline V gene encodes CDR1 MDHEN and CDR2 SYDVKM. V was shortened by 4 bases and J by 3 bases, with 18 bases between the two germline ends. CDR3 length: 16 amino acids. CDR3 sequence: CASSSWHTPGDYGYTF. CDR3 bases: TGTGCCAGCAGTTCTTGGCACACTCCCGGGGACTATGGCTACACCTTC.

The chain has TRBV27 and TRBJ2-1, with 10 bases matching TRBD1. CDR3 length: 15 residues. The germline V gene has CDR1 MNHEY and CDR2 SMNVEV (reference sequence). After removal of 4 bases from V and 7 bases from J, the junction contained 7 bases not matched to a gene. CDR3 in DNA: TGTGCCAGCAGTTCTCCGGGACAGGGGTTGAATGAGCAGTTCTTC. It translates to CASSSPGQGLNEQFF.

This chain links TRBV29-1 with TRBJ2-5, with a tentative D call TRBD1 (6 bases). The V gene lost 7 bases and the J gene lost 2 bases, with 17 bases spanning the gap. The CDR3 extends over 14 amino acids. Germline CDR1 SQVTM, CDR2 ANQGSEA. The CDR3 loop reads CSAGTPTTQETQYF. The CDR3 region has the DNA TGCAGCGCCGGGACACCAACAACTCAAGAGACCCAGTACTTC.

This clone was counted between two and nine times. V gene TRBV30 combines with J gene TRBJ1-1, with D uncertain. In germline, CDR1 is GTSNPN, CDR2 SVGIG (reference sequence). The CDR3 contains 11 residues. V lost 3 bases, J lost 4 bases, and 6 bases lay in between. For the CDR3, the DNA is TGTGCCTGGAGGTACTCCACTGAAGCTTTCTTT. Translating it yields CAWRYSTEAFF. Supplemented by reference TRBV30 and TRBJ1-1, the full variable domain reads SQTIHQWPATLVQPVGSPLSLECTVEGTSNPNLYWYRQAAGRGLQLLFYSVGIGQISSEVPQNLSASRPQDRQFILSSKKLLLSDSGFYLCAWRYSTEAFFGQGTRLTVV.

This clone appeared a few times. This sequence joins TRBV5-8 and TRBJ1-5; tentatively, D is TRBD1 (6 bases). V lost 0 bases and J 0 bases, leaving 7 bases between the germline ends. The CDR3 has 15 amino acids. Germline V gene data show CDR1 as SGHTS and CDR2 as YDEGEE. The CDR3 sequence: CASSLGTVSNQPQHF. For the CDR3, the DNA is TGTGCCAGCAGCTTGGGGACAGTTAGCAATCAGCCCCAGCATTTT.

There are a few counts of this clone. V usage is TRBV7-9 and J usage is TRBJ1-1, with TRBD1 matching 8 bases. J gave up 6 bases and V 5 bases, and 8 bases lay outside the gene matches. The CDR3 covers 14 residues. CDR1 is SEHNR and CDR2 is FQNEAQ in the germline V gene (reference sequence). CDR3 nucleotides: TGTGCCAGCAGCCTCAGACAGGGGTCCCCTGAAGCTTTCTTT. Translated, it gives CASSLRQGSPEAFF.

The chain has TRBV6-1 and TRBJ2-7, with D uncertain. Germline V gene data show CDR1 as MNHNS and CDR2 as SASEGT. This CDR3 has 13 residues. V was clipped by 4 bases and J by 1 base, with 8 bases between them. The CDR3 protein is CASSGTASYEQYF. The DNA for the CDR3 is TGTGCCAGCAGTGGTACAGCATCCTACGAGCAGTACTTC.

The count of this clone is one. This chain connects TRBV6-5 to TRBJ2-7; TRBD2 aligns across 15 bases. This CDR3 region has 15 residues. The germline V gene encodes CDR1 MNHEY and CDR2 SVGAGI. V gave up 4 bases and J gave up 5 bases; unmatched junction bases: 3. This chain's CDR3 is CASSLGLAGGNEQYF. DNA of the CDR3: TGTGCCAGCAGTTTGGGACTAGCGGGAGGAAACGAGCAGTACTTC.

The genes are TRBV6-5 and TRBJ1-1; D may be TRBD1 (5 bases). The germline CDR1 and CDR2 sequences are MNHEY and SVGAGI. The V end lost 2 bases, the J end lost 3 bases, and 7 bases lay between the germline ends. The CDR3 covers 13 residues. This CDR3 is CASSYQGYTEAFF. CDR3 nucleotide sequence: TGTGCCAGCAGTTACCAGGGATACACTGAAGCTTTCTTT.

This clone was counted only a few times. The V call is TRBV28, the J call TRBJ2-2, with D perhaps matching TRBD1 (6 bases). This CDR3 comprises 15 residues. V lost 4 bases to trimming and J lost 0 bases, with 9 bases between them. Per germline, CDR1 MDHEN and CDR2 SYDVKM. The CDR3 spells CASSSTGSNTGELFF. The CDR3 bases are TGTGCCAGCAGTTCAACAGGGTCGAACACCGGGGAGCTGTTTTTT.

V and J are TRBV28 and TRBJ1-1; TRBD1 aligns across 8 bases. V lost 4 bases and J lost 4; bases outside the gene matches: 5. Germline CDR1 MDHEN, CDR2 SYDVKM. This CDR3 is built from 14 residues. CDR3 DNA sequence: TGTGCCAGCAGTTCAGGGGGCGCGGGCACTGAAGCTTTCTTT. This codes for CASSSGGAGTEAFF.

This clone came up a few times. The chain links TRBV5-4 to TRBJ2-7; tentatively, D is TRBD2 (6 bases). V lost 2 bases and J 7 bases, leaving 13 bases between the germline ends. Germline assignment: CDR1 SGHNT and CDR2 YYREEE (reference sequence). The CDR3 totals 13 residues. The CDR3 reads CASSFLGGWEQYF. The CDR3 DNA reads TGTGCCAGCAGCTTTTTGGGGGGATGGGAGCAGTACTTC. The full variable domain, with the rest looked up from reference TRBV5-4 and TRBJ2-7, is ETGVTQSPTHLIKTRGQQVTLRCSSQSGHNTVSWYQQALGQGPQFIFQYYREEENGRGNFPPRFSGLQFPNYSSELNVNALELDDSALYLCASSFLGGWEQYFGPGTRLTVT.

The chain couples TRBV6-5 to TRBJ1-2, with TRBD1 matching 7 bases. The CDR3 extends over 13 amino acids. The V gene's germline CDR1 is MNHEY and CDR2 SVGAGI. Unmatched junction bases numbered 4, after V lost 5 bases and J lost 4 bases. CDR3 in amino acids: CASSNAGGYGYTF. Here the CDR3 DNA reads TGTGCCAGCAGTAACGCAGGGGGCTATGGCTACACCTTC.

This clone occurred a few times. The rearrangement links TRBV6-4 to TRBJ2-1; 10 bases line up with TRBD2. The length of the CDR3 is 15 residues. V lost 3 bases to trimming and J lost 8 bases; unmatched junction nucleotides: 7. Germline-derived CDR1 and CDR2 are MRHNA and SNTAGT. CDR3 nucleotide sequence: TGTGCCAGCAGTGATAGCGGGAGGAAGGGAGATGAGCAGTTCTTC. The encoded protein is CASSDSGRKGDEQFF.

The chain is built from TRBV6-6 and TRBJ2-7; no clear D. Trimming shortened V by 6 bases and J by 3 bases, and 18 bases separated the two germline ends. The CDR3 runs to 15 residues. In germline, CDR1 is MNHNY, CDR2 SVGAGI (reference sequence). CDR3 loop: CASSPTEIPFYEQYF. For the CDR3, the DNA is TGTGCCAGCAGCCCAACTGAAATCCCTTTCTACGAGCAGTACTTC.

DNA of the CDR3: TGTGCCAGCAGCGTAGAAATGCGGGCTGGGGCCAACGTCCTGACTTTC. Translating it yields CASSVEMRAGANVLTF. The V and J genes are TRBV9 and TRBJ2-6; tentative D call: TRBD2 (5 bases). V gave up 0 bases and J gave up 2 bases, with 9 bases separating them. This CDR3 has 16 residues. Germline values: CDR1 SGDLS, CDR2 YYNGEE.

This clone appeared a few times. The chain has TRBV18 and TRBJ1-2; D is unresolved. CDR3 length: 17 amino acids. V shed 4 bases and J shed 0 bases, with 18 bases lying between them. From germline, CDR1 is KGHSH and CDR2 LQKENI. CDR3 in DNA: TGTGCCAGCTCACAGTTTGATACAGCCAGAGCTAACTATGGCTACACCTTC. This translates into CASSQFDTARANYGYTF.

This clone has a handful of counts. CDR3 amino acids: CSVRGGTEAFF. The CDR3 nucleotides are TGCAGCGTTAGGGGGGGGACTGAAGCTTTCTTT. The chain carries TRBV29-1 and TRBJ1-1; TRBD1 might be the D (6 bases). Germline CDR1 SQVTM, CDR2 ANQGSEA. The CDR3 consists of 11 residues. Trimming took off 5 bases at V and 5 bases at J, with 9 bases between the two ends.

The rearrangement joins TRBV5-1 to TRBJ2-7; 9 positions agree with TRBD1. The CDR3 spans 14 residues. The V gene end was trimmed by 6 bases and the J gene end by 2 bases; junction bases not matched to a gene: 6. The germline V gene has CDR1 SGHRS and CDR2 YFSETQ. In DNA, the CDR3 is TGCGCCAGCAACAGGGGGACAGGGACCTACGAGCAGTACTTC. Encoded protein: CASNRGTGTYEQYF.

The chain links TRBV5-1 to TRBJ2-1, with TRBD1 identical over 11 bases. Germline assignment: CDR1 SGHRS and CDR2 YFSETQ. This CDR3 has 14 amino acids. J lost 7 bases, V lost 7 bases, and 7 bases had no gene match. CDR3 coding DNA: TGCGCCAGCGGAGGGACAGGGGGAGGAAATGAGCAGTTCTTC. Protein sequence: CASGGTGGGNEQFF.

This rearrangement joins TRBV15 to TRBJ2-5; 11 nucleotides align to TRBD2. CDR3 size: 15 residues. J gave up 4 bases and V 2 bases, and 3 bases lay outside the gene matches. Germline V lookup: CDR1 LNHNV, CDR2 YYDKDF (reference sequence). The CDR3 region is CATSRLAGGGETQYF. As DNA, the CDR3 is TGTGCCACCAGCAGACTAGCGGGAGGCGGAGAGACCCAGTACTTC.

In its sample, this clone was seen once. The V call is TRBV6-5, the J call TRBJ2-7; the D gene is possibly TRBD1 (7 bases). The CDR3 extends over 15 amino acids. Germline-derived CDR1 and CDR2 are MNHEY and SVGAGI. V was cut by 0 bases and J by 1 base, with 10 bases left in between. CDR3 sequence reads: CASSYSAGGSYEQYF. The CDR3 coding sequence is TGTGCCAGCAGTTACTCAGCAGGGGGGTCCTACGAGCAGTACTTC.

The V gene is TRBV5-1, the J gene TRBJ1-1; the D is unclear. Trimming left V 4 bases short and J 0 bases short, with 7 bases between. CDR1 and CDR2 (germline): SGHRS, YFSETQ. The CDR3 has 13 amino acids. CDR3 sequence reads: CASSLDLNTEAFF. The CDR3 DNA reads TGCGCCAGCAGCCTAGACCTGAACACTGAAGCTTTCTTT.